Following are 11 T cell receptor beta chains from one sample sequenced in a study of shared clonotypes between healthy human individuals. Only in-frame clones appear in the TCRdb table, and some are missing; sequencing was by immunoSEQ multiplex PCR. The sample carries roughly 2.2 million clones, around 90% recorded once. The specimen sequenced was naive CD4+ T cells from PBMCs. Subset: CD45RA+ positively selected. These receptor sequences come from a man younger than 35 in good health. Some clones in this sample may be carry-over from other donors' samples.

A single count supports this clone. The chain uses TRBV28 and TRBJ1-1, with 8 bases that match TRBD1. CDR3 size: 16 residues. Unmatched junction bases numbered 8, after V lost 5 bases and J lost 0 bases. CDR1 is MDHEN, CDR2 SYDVKM, per germline. This CDR3 is CASSPARGQMNTEAFF. The CDR3 nucleotides are TGTGCCAGCAGTCCGGCCAGGGGGCAAATGAACACTGAAGCTTTCTTT.

This clone was seen only once. The rearrangement uses TRBV11-1 and TRBJ1-3; maybe TRBD1 (5 bases). This CDR3 has 14 residues. Germline V gene sequence: CDR1 SGHAT, CDR2 FQDESV (reference sequence). V lost 4 bases and J lost 5, with 12 bases in between. CDR3 residues: CASSSGPSRNTIYF. CDR3 in DNA: TGTGCCAGCAGCTCGGGACCGAGTAGAAACACCATATATTTT.

The V call is TRBV5-6, the J call TRBJ1-1; the match to TRBD1 covers 12 bases. V trimming: 4 bases; J trimming: 4 bases; junction bases outside the gene matches: 11. Germline V gives CDR1 SGHDT, CDR2 YYEEEE. This CDR3 has 17 amino acids. CDR3 amino acids: CASSPNPGQGAGTEAFF. The DNA for the CDR3 is TGTGCCAGCAGCCCTAATCCGGGACAGGGGGCAGGCACTGAAGCTTTCTTT.

The V and J genes are TRBV7-3 and TRBJ1-1; 10 bases align to TRBD1. CDR1 and CDR2 (germline): SGHTA, FQGTGA. This CDR3 is built from 12 residues. V dropped 5 bases and J dropped 11; count of bases not matched to a gene: 5. CDR3 DNA sequence: TGTGCCAGCAGCACCGGGACAGGGGCCGCTTTCTTT. Translation gives CASSTGTGAAFF.

The V call is TRBV29-1, the J call TRBJ1-4; D gene uncertain. V was cut by 8 bases and J by 8 bases, with 24 bases left in between. The CDR3 covers 15 residues. Per the germline V gene, CDR1 is SQVTM and CDR2 is ANQGSEA. CDR3 bases: TGCAGCATAGAAGGGAGGGAAGGCACTAGAGAAAAACTGTTTTTT. Amino acids: CSIEGREGTREKLFF.

The rearrangement uses TRBV28 and TRBJ2-7, with TRBD1 as a possible D gene (6 bases). Germline V CDR1 and CDR2: MDHEN, SYDVKM. The V end lost 6 bases, the J end lost 2 bases, and 14 bases lay between the germline ends. There are 14 residues in the CDR3. Here the CDR3 reads CASSLTGIPYEQYF. The CDR3 coding sequence is TGTGCCAGCAGCCTCACAGGGATTCCCTACGAGCAGTACTTC. Full variable domain (missing parts from reference TRBV28 and TRBJ2-7): DVKVTQSSRYLVKRTGEKVFLECVQDMDHENMFWYRQDPGLGLRLIYFSYDVKMKEKGDIPEGYSVSREKKERFSLILESASTNQTSMYLCASSLTGIPYEQYFGPGTRLTVT.

The count of this clone is one. This rearrangement joins TRBV28 to TRBJ1-2; D not resolved. This CDR3 comprises 15 residues. Germline lookup yields CDR1 MDHEN and CDR2 SYDVKM. V was pared by 5 bases and J by 4 bases, with 17 bases between. The CDR3: CASSGFNLTGYGYTF. CDR3 in DNA: TGTGCCAGCAGTGGATTTAACTTGACCGGCTATGGCTACACCTTC.

The chain links TRBV5-5 to TRBJ2-5; 9 bases align to TRBD1. Germline CDR1 reads SGHKS; CDR2 reads YYEKEE (reference sequence). This CDR3 has 14 amino acids. The junction had 4 bases not matched to a gene; V was cut back by 2 bases and J by 5 bases. The CDR3 sequence: CASSFTGGKETQYF. For the CDR3, the DNA is TGTGCCAGCAGCTTCACAGGGGGCAAGGAGACCCAGTACTTC.

The chain has TRBV29-1 and TRBJ2-3; 8 bases line up with TRBD2. The germline gives CDR1 SQVTM, CDR2 ANQGSEA. The CDR3 consists of 13 residues. With 5 bases clipped from V and 5 bases from J, the junction kept 6 bases outside the gene matches. CDR3 nucleotide sequence: TGCAGCGTTTCCGGGAGGGCCGTAGATACGCAGTATTTT. This sequence encodes CSVSGRAVDTQYF.

The gene calls are TRBV11-3 and TRBJ2-2, with D possibly TRBD2 on 7 matching bases. Germline V CDR1 and CDR2: SGHNT, YENEEA. CDR3 length: 16 residues. V dropped 3 bases and J dropped 4 bases, with 15 bases sitting between them. The CDR3, as DNA: TGTGCCAGCAGCTTTGGGGGGGCGCGGGGCACCGGGGAGCTGTTTTTT. Translated: CASSFGGARGTGELFF.

The DNA of the CDR3 is TGTGCCAGCAGCGCCACGTTGACTAGCGGTAACAATGAGCAGTTCTTC. Amino acid sequence: CASSATLTSGNNEQFF. V and J are TRBV9 and TRBJ2-1; 9 bases agree with TRBD2. J was trimmed by 5 bases and V by 3 bases; bases with no gene match: 9. The CDR3 length is 16 residues. The germline V gene has CDR1 SGDLS and CDR2 YYNGEE.